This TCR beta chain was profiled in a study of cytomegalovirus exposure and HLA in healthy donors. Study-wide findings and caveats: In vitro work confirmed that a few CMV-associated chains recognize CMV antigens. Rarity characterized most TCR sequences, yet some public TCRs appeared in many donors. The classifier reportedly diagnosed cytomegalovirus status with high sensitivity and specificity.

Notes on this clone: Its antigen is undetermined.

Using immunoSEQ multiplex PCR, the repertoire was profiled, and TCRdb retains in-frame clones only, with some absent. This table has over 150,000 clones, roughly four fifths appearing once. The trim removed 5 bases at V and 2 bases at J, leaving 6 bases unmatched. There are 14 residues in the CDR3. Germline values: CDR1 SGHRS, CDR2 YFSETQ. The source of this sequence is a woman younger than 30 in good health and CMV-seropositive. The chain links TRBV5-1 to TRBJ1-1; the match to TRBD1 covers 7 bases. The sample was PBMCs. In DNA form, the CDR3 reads TGCGCCAGCAGGCCCTCAGGGGGTAACACTGAAGCTTTCTTT. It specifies CASRPSGGNTEAFF.